Sequencing of this TCR beta chain was carried out in a study of CD8 T cells in ankylosing spondylitis. Each CDR3 protein is one row after TCRdb ran MiXCR on the 5' RACE reads. The sample holds approximately 350,000 distinct CDR3 sequences, roughly 15% seen once. The source of this sequence is a male donor with ankylosing spondylitis or in good health (not recorded which). The sample taken for sequencing was blood, either unsorted or a sorted T cell fraction (not recorded which).

CDR3 sequence (DNA): TGCAGTGCCTTGGGCAGATACACTGAAGCTTTCTTT. Encoded protein: CSALGRYTEAFF. The chain combines TRBV20-1 with TRBJ1-1; D gene ambiguous. V was clipped by 6 bases and J by 3 bases, with 11 bases between them. The CDR3 is 12 amino acids. CDR1 is DFQATT and CDR2 is SNEGSKA in the germline V gene (reference sequence).